This T cell receptor (beta chain) stems from a study of blood T cell repertoires in COVID-19. Study-level background: Samples representing acute and convalescent COVID-19 were sourced from the United States, Italy and Spain. From T cells, B-cell-depleted T cells, or PBMCs came the material, which was cDNA or gDNA.

The Seattle patients, enrolled during active infection, were followed longitudinally. Methods used by the authors: Reference gene primer amplification gave estimated nucleated cell counts. This table comes from immunoSEQ multiplex PCR, and its TCRdb copy is limited to in-frame clones, with some not included. The V and J calls and clone size come from that table; D and trimming were worked out from the DNA. This table has 250,000 to 400,000 clones, approximately 87% appearing once. Trimming stripped 4 bases from V and 0 bases from J, with 11 bases between. Germline lookup yields CDR1 KGHSH and CDR2 LQKENI. The CDR3 has 15 amino acids.

The sequence was collected from a woman aged 30 to 39 with COVID-19, enrolled during active disease. Sequencing input: peripheral blood. The V and J genes are TRBV18 and TRBJ2-3, with D perhaps matching TRBD2 (6 bases). CDR3 nucleotides: TGTGCCAGCTCACGGCGCGGGACTAGCACAGATACGCAGTATTTT. Encoded protein: CASSRRGTSTDTQYF.